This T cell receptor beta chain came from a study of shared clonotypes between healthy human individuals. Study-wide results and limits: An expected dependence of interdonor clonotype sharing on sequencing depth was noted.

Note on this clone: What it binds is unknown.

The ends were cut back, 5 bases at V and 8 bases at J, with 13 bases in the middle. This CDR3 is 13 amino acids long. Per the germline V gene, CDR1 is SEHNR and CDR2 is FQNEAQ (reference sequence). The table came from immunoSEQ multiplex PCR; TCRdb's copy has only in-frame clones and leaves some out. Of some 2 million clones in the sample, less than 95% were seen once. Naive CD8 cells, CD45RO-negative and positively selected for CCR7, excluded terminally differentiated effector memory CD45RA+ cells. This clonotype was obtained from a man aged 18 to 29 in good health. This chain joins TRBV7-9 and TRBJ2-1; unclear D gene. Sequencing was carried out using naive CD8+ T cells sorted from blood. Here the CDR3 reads CASSPPFRDEQFF. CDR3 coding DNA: TGTGCCAGCAGCCCACCGTTTCGGGATGAGCAGTTCTTC. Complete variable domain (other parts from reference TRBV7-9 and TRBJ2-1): DTGVSQNPRHKITKRGQNVTFRCDPISEHNRLYWYRQTLGQGPEFLTYFQNEAQLEKSRLLSDRFSAERPKGSFSTLEIQRTEQGDSAMYLCASSPPFRDEQFFGPGTRLTVL.